The clone carrying this T cell receptor beta chain was observed a few times. The antigen remains undetermined. The read ends 3 residues early relative to the CDR3; the germline J gene fills the gap. Some clones are missing from TCRdb's copy, which holds only in-frame ones; the method was immunoSEQ multiplex PCR. The sample holds approximately 35,000 clones, and no clone turns up only once. The data are from a study of T cell clonality in common variable immunodeficiency. Whole-study findings and limits: Common variable immunodeficiency TCR beta sequences reportedly had fewer deletions and N-nucleotide insertions.

Of CVID subjects, under 16 were female and around 27 male, mean age about 40. Trimming pared 2 bases from V and 3 bases from J, leaving 10 bases between. Germline CDR1 reads SGHAT; CDR2 reads FQNNGV. The CDR3 contains 15 residues. The sequence was collected from a human donor with common variable immunodeficiency. Sequences were obtained from peripheral blood mononuclear cells. This sequence joins TRBV11-2 and TRBJ1-4; D not certain. The CDR3 loop reads CASSLSRQANEKLFF. CDR3 DNA, as far as it was read: TGTGCCAGCAGCTTAAGCAGGCAGGCTAATGAAAAA. The full variable domain, with the rest looked up from reference TRBV11-2 and TRBJ1-4, is EAGVAQSPRYKIIEKRQSVAFWCNPISGHATLYWYQQILGQGPKLLIQFQNNGVVDDSQLPKDRFSAERLKGVDSTLKIQPAKLEDSAVYLCASSLSRQANEKLFFGSGTQLSVL.